These 2 T cell receptor beta chains originate from one sample sequenced in a study of cytomegalovirus exposure and HLA in healthy donors. PCR involved 60 Vbeta and 13 Jbeta primers. Some clones are missing from TCRdb's copy, which holds only in-frame ones; the method was immunoSEQ multiplex PCR. In the table there are around 30,000 clones, around nine tenths of which are singletons. Sample: PBMCs. These receptors all come from a boy between 10 and 17 years old in good health and CMV-seronegative.

The genes are TRBV6-1 and TRBJ2-7; 7 positions agree with TRBD1. Germline CDR1 and CDR2: MNHNS and SASEGT. J lost 4 bases, V lost 2 bases, and 11 bases had no gene match. The CDR3 spans 16 residues. The CDR3 reads CASSELSPGGGYEQYF. CDR3 in DNA: TGTGCCAGCAGTGAACTCTCGCCAGGGGGTGGTTACGAGCAGTACTTC.

This clone was seen a few times. This chain links TRBV5-8 with TRBJ2-2; perhaps TRBD2 as D (6 bases). The germline V gene has CDR1 SGHTS and CDR2 YDEGEE. This CDR3 comprises 14 residues. Trimming left V 4 bases short and J 6 bases short, with 13 bases between. The CDR3 here is CASSLSGGAGELFF. Here the CDR3 DNA reads TGTGCCAGCAGCCTCTCCGGGGGAGCCGGGGAGCTGTTTTTT.